This TCR beta chain originates from a study of cytomegalovirus exposure and HLA in healthy donors. Study observations and caveats: Reportedly, TCR beta sequences accurately predicted HLA-A and HLA-B alleles in most subjects.

As concerns this clone: Antigen unknown.

The PCR had 60 Vbeta and 13 Jbeta primers. Profiling relied on immunoSEQ multiplex PCR, and the TCRdb table lists in-frame clones only, not all of them. The listing contains 100,000 to 150,000 clones. After removal of 0 bases from V and 0 bases from J, the junction contained 5 bases not matched to a gene. Germline CDR1 SGDLS, CDR2 YYNGEE. The CDR3 has 16 amino acids. The sample taken for sequencing was PBMCs. The genes are TRBV9 and TRBJ2-7; 8 bases agree with TRBD2. The TCR originated in a man aged 18-30 years in good health and CMV-seronegative. The CDR3 region has the DNA TGTGCCAGCAGCGTAGGAGCGGGAGTGAGCTCCTACGAGCAGTACTTC. This codes for CASSVGAGVSSYEQYF. Full variable domain (rest looked up from reference TRBV9 and TRBJ2-7): DSGVTQTPKHLITATGQRVTLRCSPRSGDLSVYWYQQSLDQGLQFLIQYYNGEERAKGNILERFSAQQFPDLHSELNLSSLELGDSALYFCASSVGAGVSSYEQYFGPGTRLTVT.